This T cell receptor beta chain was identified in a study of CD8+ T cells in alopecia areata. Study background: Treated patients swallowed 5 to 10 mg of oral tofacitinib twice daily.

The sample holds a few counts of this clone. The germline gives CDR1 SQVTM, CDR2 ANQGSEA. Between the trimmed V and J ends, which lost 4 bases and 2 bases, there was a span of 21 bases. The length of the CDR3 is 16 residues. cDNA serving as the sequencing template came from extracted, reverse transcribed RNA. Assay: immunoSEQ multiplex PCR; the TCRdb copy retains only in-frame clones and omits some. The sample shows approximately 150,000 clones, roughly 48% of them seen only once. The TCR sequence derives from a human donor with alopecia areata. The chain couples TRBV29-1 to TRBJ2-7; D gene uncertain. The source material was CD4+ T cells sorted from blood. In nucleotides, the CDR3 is TGCAGCGTTGTAGGGTCCCTCTCCAGGAAAGCCTACGAGCAGTACTTC. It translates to CSVVGSLSRKAYEQYF.